This T cell receptor (beta chain) emerged from a study of T cell responses to AZD1222 COVID-19 vaccine. This clone was observed once. Its antigen remains unidentified. Clones were read by immunoSEQ multiplex PCR, and TCRdb kept only the in-frame ones, dropping some. The sample carries about 140,000 clones, about 90% recorded once. Findings of the study overall: Of the AZD1222 recipients, only 5 or 6 were seropositive at baseline. Nearly half of the spike-specific TCRs reportedly recognize variant regions that carry no mutations. Clonal diversity was possibly underestimated, and white British individuals and females predominated among donors.

The CDR3 is 12 residues long. Germline lookup yields CDR1 SGHTA and CDR2 FQGNSA. V was clipped by 1 base and J by 7 bases, with 7 bases between them. The chain has TRBV7-2 and TRBJ1-2; D remains ambiguous. The TCR originated in an adult in good health. Sample: peripheral blood, taken on day 0 of AZD1222 vaccination. This CDR3 is CASSLEIGGYTF. The CDR3 DNA follows: TGTGCCAGCAGCTTAGAGATAGGTGGCTACACCTTC.